The 27 T cell receptor beta chains below all came from one sample that was sequenced in a study of yellow fever vaccine responses in identical twins. One entry per CDR3 protein results from TCRdb running MiXCR on the RT-PCR reads. The sample holds 12,000 or so distinct CDR3 sequences, about four fifths seen once. This specimen consisted of T cells from blood (PBMCs), unsorted or a sorted subset (not recorded which), obtained before or after yellow fever vaccination (not recorded which). The receptors originated from a woman aged 18-29 years who received the yellow fever vaccine.

The gene calls are TRBV2 and TRBJ2-5; D ambiguous. The CDR3 sequence is 14 residues long. With 6 bases removed from V and 4 bases from J, the gap between germline ends came to 15 bases. Germline lookup yields CDR1 SNHLY and CDR2 FYNNEI. The chain's CDR3 is CASRDPWGRETQYF. Here the CDR3 DNA reads TGTGCCAGCAGGGACCCCTGGGGTCGAGAGACCCAGTACTTC.

This chain joins TRBV4-2 and TRBJ2-3, with unresolved D. CDR3 length: 13 amino acids. Germline lookup yields CDR1 LGHNA and CDR2 YNFKEQ. Trimming took 2 bases from V and 4 from J, leaving 7 bases between them. The CDR3 coding sequence is TGTGCCAGCAGCCAAACCGTCCCAGATACGCAGTATTTT. Amino acid sequence: CASSQTVPDTQYF.

V usage is TRBV29-1 and J usage is TRBJ2-7; 16 nucleotides match TRBD2. This CDR3 has 16 amino acids. The germline CDR1 and CDR2 sequences are SQVTM and ANQGSEA. The J segment lost 6 bases and the V segment lost 6 bases, leaving 11 bases of the junction unmatched. CDR3 coding DNA: TGCAGCGTCGCAACCGGGACTAGCGGGAGGGCCGCCGAGCAGTACTTC. Residues: CSVATGTSGRAAEQYF.

V and J are TRBV11-3 and TRBJ2-2, with unresolved D. The V gene's germline CDR1 is SGHNT and CDR2 YENEEA. Trimming took off 6 bases at V and 0 bases at J, with 11 bases between the two ends. The CDR3 spans 15 residues. The CDR3 sequence: CASSSTEPNTGELFF. The CDR3 nucleotides are TGTGCCAGCAGTTCCACAGAGCCGAACACCGGGGAGCTGTTTTTT.

The chain combines TRBV11-3 with TRBJ2-7, with D perhaps matching TRBD1 or TRBD2 (6 bases each). In germline, CDR1 is SGHNT, CDR2 YENEEA. CDR3 length: 14 amino acids. The V end was cut by 3 bases, the J end by 2 bases, with 11 bases between. CDR3 in amino acids: CASSFGGDTYEQYF. CDR3 sequence (DNA): TGTGCCAGCAGCTTCGGCGGGGACACCTACGAGCAGTACTTC.

This chain joins TRBV27 and TRBJ2-3, with D unresolved. V lost 3 bases, J lost 7 bases, and 11 bases lay in between. CDR3 length equals 13 residues. Germline-derived CDR1 and CDR2 are MNHEY and SMNVEV (reference sequence). The CDR3 sequence is CASSFNSLNTQYF. The DNA of the CDR3 is TGTGCCAGCAGTTTCAACAGTTTAAATACGCAGTATTTT.

This chain joins TRBV2 and TRBJ2-7, with 7 bases that match TRBD1. Germline CDR1 SNHLY, CDR2 FYNNEI. V dropped 6 bases and J dropped 6; count of bases not matched to a gene: 5. CDR3 length equals 12 residues. The CDR3 DNA follows: TGTGCCAGCAGGGGTAACAGGGGCGAGCAGTACTTC. Translation: CASRGNRGEQYF.

V and J are TRBV7-9 and TRBJ2-1; 11 bases line up with TRBD2. The CDR3 is made up of 15 amino acids. V lost 5 bases, J lost 3 bases, and 3 bases stayed unmatched. Germline lookup yields CDR1 SEHNR and CDR2 FQNEAQ (reference sequence). CDR3 region: CASSPTSGNYNEQFF. The CDR3 DNA follows: TGTGCCAGCAGCCCGACTAGCGGGAACTACAATGAGCAGTTCTTC.

The CDR3 is CASSDVGFSYEQYF. The CDR3 region has the DNA TGCGCCAGCAGTGATGTGGGATTCTCCTACGAGCAGTACTTC. The chain couples TRBV10-1 to TRBJ2-7; D gene ambiguous. V was clipped by 3 bases and J by 0 bases, with 9 bases between them. This CDR3 has 14 residues. The germline CDR1 and CDR2 sequences are WNHNN and SYGVQD (reference sequence).

This clonotype was counted a few times. CDR3 in amino acids: CASSQVRGTGELFF. The CDR3 bases are TGTGCCAGCAGCCAAGTGAGGGGCACCGGGGAGCTGTTTTTT. The V and J genes are TRBV3-1 and TRBJ2-2; D tentatively reads TRBD1 or TRBD2 (5 bases each). CDR1 and CDR2 (germline): LGHDT, YNNKEL (reference sequence). The germline V and J ends were trimmed by 1 base and 4 bases, with 7 bases remaining between them. The CDR3 is made up of 14 amino acids.

The CDR3 DNA reads as TGTGCCAGCGGGAGAAATGAAAAACTGTTTTTT. This sequence encodes CASGRNEKLFF. The rearrangement links TRBV6-1 to TRBJ1-4; D uncertain. The CDR3 runs to 11 residues. Trimming stripped 8 bases from V and 5 bases from J, with 6 bases between. Germline V gene lookup returns CDR1 MNHNS and CDR2 SASEGT.

The chain has TRBV12-3 or TRBV12-4 and TRBJ1-1, with D unclear. This CDR3 has 13 amino acids. V gave up 7 bases and J gave up 5 bases, with 14 bases separating them. As DNA, the CDR3 is TGTGCCAGCACCCGACCAGGTGGAACTGAAGCTTTCTTT. It yields the protein CASTRPGGTEAFF.

The chain joins TRBV20-1 to TRBJ2-3, with D unresolved. The V end was cut by 3 bases, the J end by 4 bases, with 17 bases between. Germline lookup yields CDR1 DFQATT and CDR2 SNEGSKA (reference sequence). The CDR3 has 15 amino acids. As DNA, the CDR3 is TGCAGTGCTAGTAGTTCGCGAGAGTCATCAGATACGCAGTATTTT. This codes for CSASSSRESSDTQYF.

Only one count was recorded for this clonotype. This chain links TRBV18 with TRBJ2-3; D possibly uses TRBD1 or TRBD2 (5 bases each). Germline CDR1 and CDR2: KGHSH and LQKENI. Trimming stripped 6 bases from V and 4 bases from J, with 17 bases between. The CDR3 covers 15 residues. The CDR3 spells CASSTPGPGPDTQYF. The DNA of the CDR3 is TGTGCCAGCTCGACACCGGGGCCCGGTCCAGATACGCAGTATTTT.

The rearrangement links TRBV4-2 to TRBJ2-7; D is tentatively TRBD1 or TRBD2 (5 bases each). V lost 0 bases and J 6 bases, leaving 15 bases between the germline ends. Germline lookup yields CDR1 LGHNA and CDR2 YNFKEQ. The CDR3 runs 15 residues. The CDR3 nucleotides are TGTGCCAGCAGCCAAGATGAGGGGTGGAGGAGCGAGCAGTACTTC. Translated, it gives CASSQDEGWRSEQYF.

DNA of the CDR3: TGTGCCAGCAGCTTTCGTCTACCTGAGCAGTTCTTC. Its translation: CASSFRLPEQFF. The J gene is TRBJ2-1, the V gene TRBV11-3; D is unresolved. Germline assignment: CDR1 SGHNT and CDR2 YENEEA. The germline V and J ends were trimmed by 3 bases and 9 bases, with 9 bases remaining between them. This CDR3 has 12 residues. The whole variable domain, filled in from reference TRBV11-3 and TRBJ2-1, reads EAGVVQSPRYKIIEKKQPVAFWCNPISGHNTLYWYLQNLGQGPELLIRYENEEAVDDSQLPKDRFSAERLKGVDSTLKIQPAELGDSAVYLCASSFRLPEQFFGPGTRLTVL.

V gene TRBV28 combines with J gene TRBJ2-7; no reliable D call. V lost 4 bases and J 2 bases, leaving 3 bases between the germline ends. Germline values: CDR1 MDHEN, CDR2 SYDVKM. The CDR3 extends over 11 amino acids. CDR3: CASSSTYEQYF. The CDR3 DNA sequence: TGTGCCAGCAGTTCCACCTACGAGCAGTACTTC.

This clonotype was detected a few times. The chain has TRBV29-1 and TRBJ2-1; 7 nucleotides match TRBD2. Germline V lookup: CDR1 SQVTM, CDR2 ANQGSEA. This CDR3 spans 14 amino acids. The ends lost 5 bases at V and 9 bases at J; junction bases unmatched: 13. This chain's CDR3 is CSVRVSGMSGEQFF. The CDR3 DNA sequence: TGCAGCGTTCGAGTAAGCGGGATGTCGGGTGAGCAGTTCTTC.

This chain links TRBV11-3 with TRBJ2-7; D is tentatively TRBD1 or TRBD2 (5 bases each). CDR1 is SGHNT and CDR2 is YENEEA in the germline V gene. This CDR3 spans 14 amino acids. The V end was cut by 1 base, the J end by 2 bases, with 9 bases between. The DNA of the CDR3 is TGTGCCAGCAGCTTAGTTCGGGACGCCTACGAGCAGTACTTC. Amino acids: CASSLVRDAYEQYF.

V and J are TRBV12-3 or TRBV12-4 and TRBJ2-7; 7 bases line up with TRBD2. This CDR3 contains 13 residues. J lost 6 bases, V lost 5 bases, and 7 bases had no gene match. The CDR3 nucleotides are TGTGCCAGCAGTCTAGGGACTACTCGCGAGCAGTACTTC. It encodes CASSLGTTREQYF.

CDR3 DNA sequence: TGTGCCAGCAGTGGTCCAGCGGGGACTAGCCGAATCGATGAGCAGTTCTTC. Its protein is CASSGPAGTSRIDEQFF. V is TRBV2 and J is TRBJ2-1; 9 bases match TRBD2. The CDR3 runs 17 residues. Looked up from germline, CDR1 is SNHLY and CDR2 is FYNNEI. V lost 4 bases and J lost 8; bases outside the gene matches: 15.

The chain couples TRBV21-1 to TRBJ2-1. TRBV21-1 is classified as a pseudogene. CDR3 length: 14 amino acids. CDR3 sequence (DNA): TGTGCCAGCAGCAAGAGAACTGACCTCAATGAGCAGTTCTTC. Translation gives CASSKRTDLNEQFF.

This clonotype has only a few counts. V and J are TRBV14 and TRBJ1-1; D ambiguous. Deletions cut 1 base from V and 2 bases from J, with 8 bases between. The CDR3 has 14 amino acids. Germline CDR1 and CDR2: SGHDN and FVKESK. CDR3 in amino acids: CASSQGSFNTEAFF. CDR3 nucleotide sequence: TGTGCCAGCAGCCAAGGGTCTTTTAACACTGAAGCTTTCTTT.

In its sample, this clonotype was seen a few times. The V and J genes are TRBV18 and TRBJ1-6; TRBD1 matches 7 bases. The CDR3 is made up of 14 amino acids. CDR1 is KGHSH, CDR2 LQKENI, per germline. Trimming cost V 3 bases and J 8 bases; bases outside gene matches: 4. CDR3 protein: CASSPAGGDSPLHF. The CDR3 DNA follows: TGTGCCAGCTCACCGGCAGGGGGTGATTCACCCCTCCACTTT.

The V call is TRBV13, the J call TRBJ2-1, with 10 bases aligning to TRBD1. The CDR3 sequence is 15 residues long. CDR1 is PRHDT, CDR2 FYEKMQ, per germline (reference sequence). After removal of 6 bases from V and 8 bases from J, the junction contained 10 bases not matched to a gene. The CDR3 coding sequence is TGTGCCAGCAGGGTAGACAGGGGGCGGTATGATGAGCAGTTCTTC. Translating it yields CASRVDRGRYDEQFF.

The rearrangement joins TRBV29-1 to TRBJ2-5, with 11 bases fitting TRBD2. The V gene end was trimmed by 3 bases and the J gene end by 5 bases; junction bases not matched to a gene: 8. The CDR3 covers 15 residues. Germline lookup yields CDR1 SQVTM and CDR2 ANQGSEA. This CDR3 reads CSVDILAGVWETQYF. The CDR3 DNA is TGCAGCGTTGACATACTAGCGGGGGTGTGGGAGACCCAGTACTTC.

The chain links TRBV24-1 to TRBJ2-3, with D hard to call. CDR1 and CDR2 (germline): KGHDR, SFDVKD. The V and J ends lost 4 bases and 6 bases respectively, with 7 bases between them. The CDR3 is 12 amino acids. CDR3 in DNA: TGTGCCACCAGTGACCCCCCGGATACGCAGTATTTT. Amino acid sequence: CATSDPPDTQYF.